This is a list of T cell receptor beta chains from one sample in a study of blood T cell repertoires in COVID-19. This table comes from immunoSEQ multiplex PCR, and its TCRdb copy is limited to in-frame clones, with some not included. The sample lists roughly 200,000 clones; approximately 90% were seen once. Sequencing was performed on peripheral blood. The receptors derive from a woman in her thirties with active or convalescent COVID-19. The CDR3 runs from the conserved cysteine through the conserved F or W. D genes are given only for firm matches. The listing skips clone size in some rows; elsewhere it reads once, few, many or a size class.

size: -; V: TRBV27; D: TRBD2; J: TRBJ2-7; DNA: TGTGCCAGCAGTTTAGGACTAGCGGGAGTGTACGAGCAGTACTTC; CDR3: CASSLGLAGVYEQYF
size: -; V: TRBV5-1; D: -; J: TRBJ1-5; DNA: TGCGCCAGCAGCCTGAGGACACGACCCCCCTATATGAGCAATCAGCCCCAGCATTTT; CDR3: CASSLRTRPPYMSNQPQHF
size: -; V: TRBV5-1; D: TRBD1; J: TRBJ1-3; DNA: TGCGCCAGCAGCTTCGACAGGGGACGGGGAAACACCATATATTTT; CDR3: CASSFDRGRGNTIYF
size: -; V: TRBV3-1/TRBV3-2; D: TRBD1; J: TRBJ2-1; DNA: TGTGCCAGCAGCCTCGGACAGGCCCATGAGCAGTTCTTC; CDR3: CASSLGQAHEQFF
size: -; V: TRBV7-2; D: -; J: TRBJ2-7; DNA: TGTGCCAGCAGCTTAGGATTAGCGAATGACTACGAGCAGTACTTC; CDR3: CASSLGLANDYEQYF
size: once; V: TRBV27; D: -; J: TRBJ1-1; DNA: TGTGCCAGCAGTTTATCTCCAGGGCCGAACACTGAAGCTTTCTTT; CDR3: CASSLSPGPNTEAFF
size: -; V: TRBV19; D: TRBD1; J: TRBJ2-7; DNA: TGTGCCAGTAGTACACAGGGGTTCAGCTACGAGCAGTACTTC; CDR3: CASSTQGFSYEQYF
size: few; V: TRBV7-9; D: -; J: TRBJ2-1; DNA: TGTGCCAGCAGCGCCTCTGGCAGCTCCTACAATGAGCAGTTCTTC; CDR3: CASSASGSSYNEQFF
size: -; V: TRBV5-1; D: TRBD1; J: TRBJ2-3; DNA: TGCGCCAGCAGCCGGGGACAGGGAACAGATACGCAGTATTTT; CDR3: CASSRGQGTDTQYF
size: -; V: TRBV28; D: TRBD1; J: TRBJ1-5; DNA: TGTGCCAGCAGTACGCACAGGGGGCGCGATCAGCCCCAGCATTTT; CDR3: CASSTHRGRDQPQHF
size: once; V: TRBV6-6; D: -; J: TRBJ2-5; DNA: TGTGCCAGCAGTTCTCCAGTAGAGACCCAGTACTTC; CDR3: CASSSPVETQYF
size: -; V: TRBV10-2; D: -; J: TRBJ1-4; DNA: TGCGCCAGCAGTGAGACACTAGCAACTAATGAAAAACTGTTTTTT; CDR3: CASSETLATNEKLFF
size: -; V: TRBV27; D: -; J: TRBJ2-3; DNA: TGTGCCAGCAGTTTCTCTAACCATGGCACAGATACGCAGTATTTT; CDR3: CASSFSNHGTDTQYF
size: -; V: TRBV7-9; D: -; J: TRBJ1-1; DNA: TGTGCCAGCAGCCCGAGATCACAGGGTTGGCACACTGAAGCTTTCTTT; CDR3: CASSPRSQGWHTEAFF
size: -; V: TRBV11-3; D: -; J: TRBJ1-2; DNA: TGTGCCAGCAGCTACGGGCCAGGGGCTGACTATGGCTACACCTTC; CDR3: CASSYGPGADYGYTF
size: -; V: TRBV12-3/TRBV12-4; D: -; J: TRBJ2-7; DNA: TGTGCCAGCAGGACAGGGAGGGAGCAGTACTTC; CDR3: CASRTGREQYF
size: -; V: TRBV27; D: -; J: TRBJ1-1; DNA: TGTGCCAGCAGCCCCACCGGGGATATGAACACTGAAGCTTTCTTT; CDR3: CASSPTGDMNTEAFF
size: -; V: TRBV4-1; D: -; J: TRBJ1-1; DNA: TGCGCCAGCAGCCAACATGGGTTAAGAGACTCGAACACTGAAGCTTTCTTT; CDR3: CASSQHGLRDSNTEAFF
size: -; V: TRBV15; D: -; J: TRBJ1-1; DNA: TGTGCCACCAGCAGAGATCGCGGGAACACTGAAGCTTTCTTT; CDR3: CATSRDRGNTEAFF
size: -; V: TRBV28; D: -; J: TRBJ1-1; DNA: TGTGCCAGCACCTATGGGAGTGGAACTGAAGCTTTCTTT; CDR3: CASTYGSGTEAFF
size: -; V: TRBV27; D: -; J: TRBJ2-2; DNA: TGTGCCAGCAGTCCACGGGCCGGGGAGCTGTTTTTT; CDR3: CASSPRAGELFF
size: few; V: TRBV19; D: TRBD1; J: TRBJ2-6; DNA: TGTGCCAGTACCTATTGGGGGGACAGGGTTAACGTCCTGACTTTC; CDR3: CASTYWGDRVNVLTF
size: few; V: TRBV19; D: -; J: TRBJ1-1; DNA: TGTGCCAGTAGTATGGGCCCGAACACTGAAGCTTTCTTT; CDR3: CASSMGPNTEAFF
size: -; V: TRBV3-1/TRBV3-2; D: -; J: TRBJ2-2; DNA: TGTGCCAGCAGCCTAGGTCGAGGGTCGGTCGGGGAGCTGTTTTTT; CDR3: CASSLGRGSVGELFF
size: -; V: TRBV30; D: -; J: TRBJ1-1; DNA: TGTGCCTGGAGTGTTATGAACACTGAAGCTTTCTTT; CDR3: CAWSVMNTEAFF
size: -; V: TRBV9; D: TRBD2; J: TRBJ2-7; DNA: TGTGCCAGCAGCAAAACTAGCGGGAGCGACGAGCAGTACTTC; CDR3: CASSKTSGSDEQYF
size: once; V: TRBV14; D: TRBD1; J: TRBJ2-1; DNA: TGTGCCAGCAGCCTAGGGACAGTCGCTTACAATGAGCAGTTCTTC; CDR3: CASSLGTVAYNEQFF
size: -; V: TRBV30; D: -; J: TRBJ1-4; DNA: TGTGCCTGGAGTGAAACAGGGATTGGCGAAAAACTGTTTTTT; CDR3: CAWSETGIGEKLFF
size: -; V: TRBV11-2; D: TRBD2; J: TRBJ2-2; DNA: TGTGCCAGCAGCCAACTAGCGGGGGGTCCCGGGGAGCTGTTTTTT; CDR3: CASSQLAGGPGELFF
size: -; V: TRBV3-1/TRBV3-2; D: TRBD1; J: TRBJ1-1; DNA: TGTGCCAGCAGCCCGGGACAGGGGGCGAGAACCGTTAACACTGAAGCTTTCTTT; CDR3: CASSPGQGARTVNTEAFF
size: -; V: TRBV6-5; D: TRBD1; J: TRBJ1-4; DNA: TGTGCCAGTTCCCTTTACGGACAGGGGGATGAAAAACTGTTTTTT; CDR3: CASSLYGQGDEKLFF
size: -; V: TRBV7-9; D: -; J: TRBJ1-2; DNA: TGTGCCAGCAGCTTAATGTCGTACGGCTATGGCTACACCTTC; CDR3: CASSLMSYGYGYTF
size: -; V: TRBV29-1; D: -; J: TRBJ1-1; DNA: TGCAGCGTTGGAGGGTTTATGAACACTGAAGCTTTCTTT; CDR3: CSVGGFMNTEAFF
size: -; V: TRBV5-4; D: -; J: TRBJ1-2; DNA: TGTGCCAGCAGCTTGCGGCAACTACCTAACTATGGCTACACCTTC; CDR3: CASSLRQLPNYGYTF
size: -; V: TRBV27; D: TRBD1; J: TRBJ1-1; DNA: TGTGCCAGCAGTCCCCTCCTGTCACAGGGGGCCGACACTGAAGCTTTCTTT; CDR3: CASSPLLSQGADTEAFF
size: -; V: TRBV7-9; D: -; J: TRBJ2-2; DNA: TGTGCCAGCAGCTTGACAGGGAACACCGGGGAGCTGTTTTTT; CDR3: CASSLTGNTGELFF
size: -; V: TRBV7-2; D: TRBD1; J: TRBJ1-5; DNA: TGTGCCAGCAGCTTCCAGGGGGCCAATCAGCCCCAGCATTTT; CDR3: CASSFQGANQPQHF
size: -; V: TRBV6-5; D: TRBD1; J: TRBJ2-2; DNA: TGTGCCAGCAGTTTAGACAGGGGCGCCGGGGAGCTGTTTTTT; CDR3: CASSLDRGAGELFF
size: -; V: TRBV18; D: TRBD1; J: TRBJ2-7; DNA: TGTGCCAGCTCACCAATCGGACAGGGAACCCACGAGCAGTACTTC; CDR3: CASSPIGQGTHEQYF
size: few; V: TRBV6-5; D: -; J: TRBJ1-5; DNA: TGTGCCAGCAAGAGGACAGATAGCAATCAGCCCCAGCATTTT; CDR3: CASKRTDSNQPQHF
size: -; V: TRBV7-6; D: TRBD1; J: TRBJ2-7; DNA: TGTGCCAGCAGCTTAGCGCTTTCAGGGACAGGGGGCAACGAGCAGTACTTC; CDR3: CASSLALSGTGGNEQYF
size: -; V: TRBV19; D: TRBD2; J: TRBJ2-3; DNA: TGTGCCAGTAGCGAGGGGAGGGACACAGATACGCAGTATTTT; CDR3: CASSEGRDTDTQYF
size: -; V: TRBV6-5; D: TRBD1; J: TRBJ1-1; DNA: TGTGCCAGCAGATACAGGGGGCTGGGGAACACTGAAGCTTTCTTT; CDR3: CASRYRGLGNTEAFF
size: -; V: TRBV29-1; D: -; J: TRBJ2-7; DNA: TGCAGCGTTGAAAGGCAGGGCAATCCCATTTTCTACGAGCAGTACTTC; CDR3: CSVERQGNPIFYEQYF
size: once; V: TRBV5-1; D: TRBD1; J: TRBJ2-7; DNA: TGCGCCAGCAGCGCAACAGGGGAGACCTACGAGCAGTACTTC; CDR3: CASSATGETYEQYF
size: -; V: TRBV5-1; D: TRBD2; J: TRBJ2-1; DNA: TGCGCCAGCAGCTTGGCAGGGACTAGCGGATACAATGAGCAGTTCTTC; CDR3: CASSLAGTSGYNEQFF
size: -; V: TRBV5-5; D: -; J: TRBJ2-7; DNA: TGTGCCAGCAGCGAGACAGGTGTTTTGTACTTC; CDR3: CASSETGVLYF
size: -; V: TRBV4-1; D: -; J: TRBJ2-2; DNA: TGCGCCAGCAGCCAAACAGGATCCCCCGGGGAGCTGTTTTTT; CDR3: CASSQTGSPGELFF
size: -; V: TRBV9; D: TRBD1; J: TRBJ2-1; DNA: TGTGCCAGCAGCGTTCAGGGACAGGGACCCTACAATGAGCAGTTCTTC; CDR3: CASSVQGQGPYNEQFF
size: -; V: TRBV28; D: -; J: TRBJ2-7; DNA: TGTGCCAGCAGTCGAATACCCCCTCAGCGCTCCTACGAGCAGTACTTC; CDR3: CASSRIPPQRSYEQYF
size: -; V: TRBV28; D: -; J: TRBJ2-3; DNA: TGTGCCAGCAGTTTGGGAGATTTCGCAGATACGCAGTATTTT; CDR3: CASSLGDFADTQYF
size: -; V: TRBV5-1; D: TRBD1; J: TRBJ1-2; DNA: TGCGCCAGCAGCTGGCCCCGGGACAGGGGGTCGGAGGACTATGGCTACACCTTC; CDR3: CASSWPRDRGSEDYGYTF
size: -; V: TRBV5-1; D: -; J: TRBJ2-2; DNA: TGCGCCAGCAGCTTGGTAGTCCAGGGGTATACCGGGGAGCTGTTTTTT; CDR3: CASSLVVQGYTGELFF
size: -; V: TRBV29-1; D: -; J: TRBJ1-2; DNA: TGCAGCGTTGGGGAAGGAGGCTATGGCTACACCTTC; CDR3: CSVGEGGYGYTF
size: -; V: TRBV28; D: TRBD2; J: TRBJ2-3; DNA: TGTGCCAGCAGCCAGGGGTCTTTTGCGGGGGGGCCCTCAGATACGCAGTATTTT; CDR3: CASSQGSFAGGPSDTQYF